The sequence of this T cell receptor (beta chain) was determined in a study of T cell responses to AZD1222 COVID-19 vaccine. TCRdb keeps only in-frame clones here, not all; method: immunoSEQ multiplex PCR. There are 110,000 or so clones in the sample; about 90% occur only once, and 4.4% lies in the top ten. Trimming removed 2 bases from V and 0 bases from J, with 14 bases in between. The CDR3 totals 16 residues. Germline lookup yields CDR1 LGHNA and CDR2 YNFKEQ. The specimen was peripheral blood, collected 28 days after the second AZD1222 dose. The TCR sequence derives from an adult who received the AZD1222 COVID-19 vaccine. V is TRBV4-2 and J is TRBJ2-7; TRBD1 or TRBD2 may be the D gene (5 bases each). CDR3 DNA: TGTGCCAGCAGCCAAAGCCGGGGCAAAAGCTCCTACGAGCAGTACTTC. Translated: CASSQSRGKSSYEQYF.